This TCR beta chain was sequenced for a study of blood T cells in healthy people across ages. General study points: In the absence of known donor CMV status, changes in expanded clonotypes were possibly confounded. Across the age range, TCR beta diversity per million T cells fell in a roughly linear way. A strong correlation between TCR beta diversity and naive T cell percentage was seen. Leaving the PBMCs unsorted stopped any conclusive comparison of naive versus antigen-experienced cells.

This CDR3 contains 13 residues. Germline CDR1 and CDR2: MNHEY and SVGAGI. V dropped 2 bases and J dropped 7 bases, with 9 bases sitting between them. On this clonotype: Its antigen is currently unknown.

The use of a sample-barcoded 5' primer and a J-beta primer mix characterized a second PCR of 7 to 11 cycles. TCRdb re-derived calls from the 5' RACE reads in MiXCR, one entry per CDR3 protein. The sample includes about 1.5 million distinct CDR3 sequences, around two fifths of them seen just once. This TCR derives from a woman between 18 and 29 years old in good health. The sample was blood. V and J are TRBV6-5 and TRBJ2-1; TRBD1 might be the D (5 bases). The CDR3 nucleotides read TGTGCCAGCAGTTACGCAGGGCAAAATGAGCAGTTCTTC. Translating it yields CASSYAGQNEQFF.